This TCR beta chain was identified in a study of blood T cell repertoires in COVID-19. How the authors handled the data: Reference gene primer amplification yielded estimated nucleated cell counts. Assay: immunoSEQ multiplex PCR; the TCRdb copy retains only in-frame clones and omits some. D and trimming come from the DNA, and the V and J calls and clone size come from that table. The table shows around 150,000 clones, with about 90% occurring only once. The CDR3 totals 13 residues. Trimming took 5 bases from V and 1 from J; bases not matched to a gene: 2. The V gene's germline CDR1 is SEHNR and CDR2 FQNEAQ (reference sequence). This clone was observed a few times.

The sequencing sample was made of peripheral blood. This receptor was taken from a man in his thirties or forties with COVID-19, enrolled during active disease. The chain couples TRBV7-9 to TRBJ2-7; TRBD1 matches 7 bases. CDR3 nucleotides: TGTGCCAGCAGCGGGACAGCATCCTACGAGCAGTACTTC. Its protein is CASSGTASYEQYF.